Following are 9 T cell receptor beta chains from one sample sequenced in a study of blood T cell repertoires in COVID-19. Assay used: immunoSEQ multiplex PCR; TCRdb lists only in-frame clones, some missing. The repertoire includes 200,000 to 300,000 clones, about 88% of them detected once, and over 4% sits in the top ten. The sample consisted of peripheral blood. The origin of the receptors is a woman in her sixties or seventies with COVID-19, enrolled during active disease.

The rearrangement uses TRBV28 and TRBJ1-1; D gene ambiguous. The length of the CDR3 is 14 residues. V lost 0 bases, J lost 5 bases, and 10 bases lay in between. Germline CDR1 MDHEN, CDR2 SYDVKM. CDR3 sequence: CASSLWLSGTEAFF. As DNA, the CDR3 is TGTGCCAGCAGTTTATGGCTCTCAGGAACTGAAGCTTTCTTT.

The table lists this clone with a few counts. V is TRBV11-3 and J is TRBJ2-7, with 13 positions matching TRBD2. Germline V gives CDR1 SGHNT, CDR2 YENEEA. The CDR3 is 16 residues long. V trimming: 5 bases; J trimming: 5 bases; junction bases outside the gene matches: 9. The DNA for the CDR3 is TGTGCCAGCAGCCCGGGACTAGCGGGGCGTCGACACGAGCAGTACTTC. Its translation: CASSPGLAGRRHEQYF.

The rearrangement links TRBV28 to TRBJ1-1; 7 bases align to TRBD1. The ends lost 5 bases at V and 4 bases at J; junction bases unmatched: 7. CDR1 and CDR2 (germline): MDHEN, SYDVKM. The CDR3 runs 14 residues. In DNA form, the CDR3 reads TGTGCCAGCAGTCCAGAGACAGGGAGCACTGAAGCTTTCTTT. Residues: CASSPETGSTEAFF.

The chain employs TRBV2 and TRBJ1-5; maybe TRBD1 (6 bases). This CDR3 contains 15 residues. Trimming took off 4 bases at V and 2 bases at J, with 12 bases between the two ends. Germline CDR1 is SNHLY and CDR2 is FYNNEI. DNA for the CDR3: TGTGCCAGCAGTGTTGAGGGGGAAGGCAATCAGCCCCAGCATTTT. Translating it yields CASSVEGEGNQPQHF.

This chain joins TRBV7-3 and TRBJ2-2; the D is unclear. V was pared by 6 bases and J by 7 bases, with 9 bases between. CDR1 and CDR2 from the germline V gene are SGHTA and FQGTGA. This CDR3 region has 12 residues. The CDR3 sequence is CASSKSVGELFF. The DNA for the CDR3 is TGTGCCAGCAGTAAAAGCGTCGGGGAGCTGTTTTTT.

This sequence joins TRBV5-1 and TRBJ1-6; the D gene is possibly TRBD1 (5 bases). The CDR3 length is 13 residues. V gave up 1 base and J gave up 9 bases, with 8 bases separating them. The V gene's germline CDR1 is SGHRS and CDR2 YFSETQ. The CDR3 region has the DNA TGCGCCAGCAGCTTGCAGGGAGGTTCACCCCTCCACTTT. Its translation: CASSLQGGSPLHF.

This clone appeared a few times. This rearrangement joins TRBV29-1 to TRBJ1-2; TRBD1 agrees at 7 bases. The V gene end was trimmed by 7 bases and the J gene end by 8 bases; junction bases not matched to a gene: 7. The CDR3 totals 11 residues. CDR1 is SQVTM, CDR2 ANQGSEA, per germline. The CDR3 protein is CSAGDRKGYTF. In DNA, the CDR3 is TGCAGCGCCGGGGACAGAAAGGGCTACACCTTC.

In DNA form, the CDR3 reads TGTGCCACCACTCGTGGGGCCCTCATGAATGAGCAGTTCTTC. Its translation is CATTRGALMNEQFF. The J gene is TRBJ2-1, the V gene TRBV6-5; maybe TRBD1 (5 bases). Deletions cut 10 bases from V and 7 bases from J, with 20 bases between. The V gene's germline CDR1 is MNHEY and CDR2 SVGAGI. The CDR3 has 14 amino acids.

The chain joins TRBV7-7 to TRBJ2-3; perhaps TRBD2 as D (5 bases). The CDR3 runs 15 residues. Germline CDR1 SSHAT, CDR2 FNYEAQ (reference sequence). V dropped 1 base and J dropped 0 bases, with 8 bases sitting between them. CDR3 residues: CASSLGLASTDTQYF. CDR3 DNA sequence: TGTGCCAGCAGCTTAGGTTTAGCGAGCACAGATACGCAGTATTTT.